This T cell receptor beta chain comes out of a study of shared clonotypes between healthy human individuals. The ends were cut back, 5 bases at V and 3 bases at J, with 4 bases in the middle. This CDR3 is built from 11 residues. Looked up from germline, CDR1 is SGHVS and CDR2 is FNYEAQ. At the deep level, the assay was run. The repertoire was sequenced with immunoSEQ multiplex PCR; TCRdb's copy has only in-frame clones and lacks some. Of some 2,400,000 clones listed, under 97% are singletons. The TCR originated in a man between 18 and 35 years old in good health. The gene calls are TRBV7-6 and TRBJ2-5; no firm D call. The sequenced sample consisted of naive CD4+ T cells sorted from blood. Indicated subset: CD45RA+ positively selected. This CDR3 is CASSGEETQYF. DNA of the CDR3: TGTGCCAGCAGCGGGGAAGAGACCCAGTACTTC.